This T cell receptor beta chain was sequenced during a study of CD8 T cells in Susac syndrome. V lost 0 bases to trimming and J lost 3 bases, with 6 bases between them. This CDR3 has 13 residues. Looked up from germline, CDR1 is GTSNPN and CDR2 is SVGIG (reference sequence). The authors reverse transcribed about 0.5 to 1 ug RNA with random hexamers. The immunoSEQ assay covered 54 Vbeta and 13 Jbeta segments for CDR3. TCRdb used MiXCR to reprocess the immunoSEQ multiplex PCR reads, holding one entry per CDR3 protein. Here the sample spans around 200,000 distinct CDR3 sequences, about 94% being singletons.

This TCR was recovered from a human donor with multiple sclerosis. Sequencing was done on a sample of CD4+ T cells from PBMCs. V usage is TRBV30 and J usage is TRBJ1-3; D unclear. Written as DNA, the CDR3 is TGTGCCTGGAGTGTACATGGTGGAAACACCATATATTTT. Translation: CAWSVHGGNTIYF.